Listed below are T cell receptor beta chains from one sample, sequenced in a study of CXCR3-negative and CXCR3-positive naive CD8 T cells. TCRdb re-called the 5' RACE reads and catalogs CDR3 proteins one per entry, DNA excluded. This sample's table reports thousands of distinct CDR3 sequences. Material: naive CXCR3- CD8+ T cells from blood. The receptors shown here come from a human donor in good health. Some clones in this sample may be carry-over from other donors' samples. Both conserved end residues are part of each CDR3. Clone size, where shown, is once, few, many, or a class for clones that have expanded.

V: TRBV23-1; size: .; J: TRBJ2-5; CDR3: CASSPFTSGALLTQYF
V: TRBV12-3/TRBV12-4; size: medium-sized; J: TRBJ1-5; CDR3: CASSYPTGDQPQHF
V: TRBV7-9; size: medium-sized; J: TRBJ2-1; CDR3: CASREGEMDEQFF
V: TRBV4-1; size: medium-sized; J: TRBJ2-5; CDR3: CASSQGQYQETQYF
V: TRBV28; size: .; J: TRBJ2-3; CDR3: CASRRTSGGDTQYF
V: TRBV28; size: .; J: TRBJ2-7; CDR3: CASSLGTEQYF
V: TRBV25-1; size: .; J: TRBJ2-5; CDR3: CASSDTGLQSNF
V: TRBV7-8; size: medium-sized; J: TRBJ2-7; CDR3: CASSLDAYEQYF
V: TRBV29-1; size: .; J: TRBJ1-5; CDR3: CSGGQGALGQPQHF
V: TRBV5-1; size: medium-sized; J: TRBJ2-5; CDR3: CASGDSLEETQYF
V: TRBV9; size: medium-sized; J: TRBJ2-1; CDR3: CASNLADSYNEQFF
V: TRBV28; size: .; J: TRBJ2-3; CDR3: CASSLIGGDTQYF
V: TRBV10-3; size: medium-sized; J: TRBJ2-1; CDR3: CAISESGGAPSYNEQFF
V: TRBV27; size: medium-sized; J: TRBJ2-5; CDR3: CASTHGLGSETQYF
V: TRBV7-2; size: medium-sized; J: TRBJ2-1; CDR3: CASSFGGEQFF
V: TRBV4-1; size: medium-sized; J: TRBJ2-7; CDR3: CASSQYEREAYEQYF
V: TRBV20-1; size: .; J: TRBJ1-5; CDR3: CSAREWNQPQHF
V: TRBV9; size: .; J: TRBJ1-3; CDR3: CASSVAMQPISGNTIYF
V: TRBV29-1; size: medium-sized; J: TRBJ2-3; CDR3: CSVDSTGASTDTQYF
V: TRBV29-1; size: medium-sized; J: TRBJ1-3; CDR3: CSVRQGDSGNTIYF
V: TRBV29-1; size: medium-sized; J: TRBJ2-1; CDR3: CSAHPAGGPESEQFF
V: TRBV7-9; size: .; J: TRBJ2-7; CDR3: CASAGSPTPEQYF
V: TRBV28; size: .; J: TRBJ1-5; CDR3: CASARGGGQPQHF
V: TRBV4-3; size: medium-sized; J: TRBJ2-1; CDR3: CASSQGLASEQFF
V: TRBV18; size: .; J: TRBJ1-1; CDR3: CASSPLGGVNTEAFF
V: TRBV6-6; size: .; J: TRBJ2-1; CDR3: CASSEVGLAGNEQFF
V: TRBV29-1; size: medium-sized; J: TRBJ2-1; CDR3: CSVDPGTGEQFF
V: TRBV6-6; size: .; J: TRBJ2-1; CDR3: CASRRTPGQGPTNEKFF
V: TRBV27; size: .; J: TRBJ2-3; CDR3: CASSWIAGLTDTQYF
V: TRBV5-1; size: medium-sized; J: TRBJ1-2; CDR3: CASSSQSWTGEYGYTF
V: TRBV12-3/TRBV12-4; size: medium-sized; J: TRBJ1-2; CDR3: CASSFGPRTDRGYTF
V: TRBV20-1; size: medium-sized; J: TRBJ1-1; CDR3: CSARDFGLGNTEAFF
V: TRBV28; size: .; J: TRBJ1-1; CDR3: CASSFWETGFSEAFF
V: TRBV15; size: medium-sized; J: TRBJ2-4; CDR3: CATTTATKNIQYF
V: TRBV29-1; size: medium-sized; J: TRBJ1-1; CDR3: CSGLDGLNTEAFF
V: TRBV5-6; size: .; J: TRBJ2-3; CDR3: CASSLGGGGAQYF
V: TRBV10-2; size: medium-sized; J: TRBJ1-2; CDR3: CASSGYTGSYGYTF
V: TRBV6-2/TRBV6-3; size: .; J: TRBJ2-1; CDR3: CASSPPPRVSSYNEQFF
V: TRBV12-3/TRBV12-4; size: .; J: TRBJ2-1; CDR3: CASSRTSDNEQFF
V: TRBV15; size: medium-sized; J: TRBJ2-1; CDR3: CATSSVPLTSSMGNEQFF
V: TRBV24-1; size: .; J: TRBJ2-1; CDR3: CATSDFGTGSYSDNEQFF